This entry concerns a single T cell receptor (beta chain). No cognate antigen has been identified for it. No much larger clone is present one base from it, and per-base qualities are unavailable. V loses 3 bases, J loses 3 bases, and the germline ends lie 11 bases apart. Counted from cysteine to phenylalanine, this CDR3 has 15 amino acids. Only the CDR3 DNA is retained, 45 bases long and in frame from the first base. Taken from the germline V gene, the CDR1 and CDR2 loops are MGHRA and YSYEKL. These data are taken from a study of radiotherapy plus CTLA-4 blockade in lung cancer (dated by TCRdb to the late 2010s). General notes on the study: Objective responses occurred in around 19% of enrolled patients, and 30% to 35% achieved disease control.

The library was built by means of the immunoSEQ multiplex PCR assay. TCRdb retrieved this table from immuneACCESS and kept in-frame rearrangements only. Not all clones are present; in checked studies, unresolved V genes account for under half, and no reason is known for the remainder. This sample comprises 55,000 or so clones, 82% of them detected only once. Of the sample, about 6.1% falls within the top ten clones. Focal radiation therapy combined with CTLA-4 blockade (ipilimumab) was tested in patients with chemo-refractory metastatic non-small-cell lung cancer. The full study reports these points: The strongest predictors of response, as reported, were early dynamic changes in blood T cell clones along with a rise in serum interferon-beta after radiation. TCR clones derived from tumors expanded in peripheral blood after treatment with radiotherapy and ipilimumab.

Recombination connected TRBV4-1 to TRBJ2-2; D gene: possibly TRBD1, on 6 matching bases. The source was peripheral blood, collected from a patient treated with radiotherapy plus ipilimumab. The origin of this receptor is a human donor with non-small cell lung cancer whose response to radiotherapy plus ipilimumab could not be evaluated. The CDR3 corresponds to CASSQRTVDTGELFF. The sequence in DNA is TGCGCCAGCAGCCAGAGGACAGTAGACACCGGGGAGCTGTTTTTT.